This TCR beta chain was obtained from a study of T cell repertoires and HLA-DP antigens. On this clone: Its antigen is unidentified.

TCRdb keeps only in-frame clones here, not all; method: immunoSEQ multiplex PCR. The data show about 73,000 clones, with 80% seen just once and 1.6% held by the top ten. Sequenced: CD4+ T cells from PBMCs. This clonotype was sampled from a man aged 55 to 70 in good health and CMV-seronegative.

The CDR3 spells CSAADSGTPGINEQFF. Here the CDR3 DNA reads TGCAGCGCTGCGGATTCCGGGACTCCCGGAATTAATGAGCAGTTCTTC. V gene TRBV29-1 combines with J gene TRBJ2-1; D perhaps matches TRBD2 (6 bases). Germline loops: CDR1 SQVTM, CDR2 ANQGSEA. The ends were cut back, 7 bases at V and 7 bases at J, with 26 bases in the middle. This CDR3 region has 16 residues.